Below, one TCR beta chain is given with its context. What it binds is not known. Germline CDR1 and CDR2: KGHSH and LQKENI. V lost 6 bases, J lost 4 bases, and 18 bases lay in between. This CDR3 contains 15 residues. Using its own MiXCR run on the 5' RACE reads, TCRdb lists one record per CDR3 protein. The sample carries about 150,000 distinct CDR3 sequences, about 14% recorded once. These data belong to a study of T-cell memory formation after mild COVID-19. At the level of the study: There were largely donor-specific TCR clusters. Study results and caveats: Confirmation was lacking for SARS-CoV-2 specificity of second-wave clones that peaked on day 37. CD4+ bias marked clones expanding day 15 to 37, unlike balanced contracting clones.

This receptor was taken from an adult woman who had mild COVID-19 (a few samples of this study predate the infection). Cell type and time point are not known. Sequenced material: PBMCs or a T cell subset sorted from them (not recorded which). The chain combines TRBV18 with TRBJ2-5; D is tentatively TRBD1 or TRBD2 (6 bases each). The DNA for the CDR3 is TGTGCCAGCTCGCCTCAAGAAGGGGGGCGAGAGACCCAGTACTTC. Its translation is CASSPQEGGRETQYF.